This T cell receptor (beta chain) was profiled in a study of vaccination and CD4 T cells after COVID-19. Study-level background: Convalescent participants consisted of six males and four females, two being Hispanic. Cellular stimulation was performed using overlapping spike peptides derived from SARS-CoV-2, HCoV-NL63, HCoV-OC43 and HCoV-229E.

Treatment reported: 10-day PBMC culture with coronavirus spike peptide pools or control peptides (ViraFEST assay). CD4+ T-cell collection from the unexposed donor predated the COVID-19 pandemic (2011-2018). The Oncomine TCR Beta short-read assay was what sequenced the DNA obtained from cultured CD4+ T cells. TCRdb re-called the PCR reads with MiXCR, one entry per CDR3 protein. The table includes approximately 7,000 distinct CDR3 sequences, just under 40% detected once. In germline, CDR1 is SEHNR, CDR2 FQNEAQ (reference sequence). The CDR3 extends over 12 amino acids. V trimming: 5 bases; J trimming: 16 bases; junction bases outside the gene matches: 10. About this clonotype itself: Its antigen is still unknown.

The gene calls are TRBV7-9 and TRBJ2-1; 8 bases line up with TRBD2. This TCR was sampled from a human donor in good health. The sample consisted of CD4+ T cells from blood, cultured in vitro. CDR3 amino acids: CASSAGTRFLFF. The CDR3 DNA sequence: TGTGCCAGCAGCGCCGGGACTAGGTTCCTTTTCTTC. The full variable domain, in which reference TRBV7-9 and TRBJ2-1 provide the parts outside the CDR3, is DTGVSQNPRHKITKRGQNVTFRCDPISEHNRLYWYRQTLGQGPEFLTYFQNEAQLEKSRLLSDRFSAERPKGSFSTLEIQRTEQGDSAMYLCASSAGTRFLFFGPGTRLTVL.